This T cell receptor (beta chain) was retrieved from a study of blood T cell repertoires in COVID-19. Study background: From the United States, Italy and Spain came samples of acute and convalescent COVID-19. Nucleic acid was either cDNA or gDNA, and it came from T cells, B-cell-depleted T cells, or PBMCs.

Original methodology: Researchers report that nucleated cell counts were estimated from reference gene primer amplification. Profiled with immunoSEQ multiplex PCR; TCRdb holds only in-frame clones, not every one. V, J and clone size derive from that table, while D and trimming were established from the DNA sequence. The sample holds tens of thousands of clones; around 83% are singletons and the top ten take over 40%. Sequencing was carried out using peripheral blood. The sequence came from a man older than 75 with acute or convalescent COVID-19.

The CDR3 sequence is CASSNRDTYEAFF. CDR3 coding DNA: TGTGCCAGCAGCAACCGGGACACTTATGAAGCTTTCTTT. The V call is TRBV9, the J call TRBJ1-1; the D gene is possibly TRBD1 (6 bases). V was shortened by 4 bases and J by 7 bases, with 14 bases between the two germline ends. The germline V gene encodes CDR1 SGDLS and CDR2 YYNGEE. The CDR3 is made up of 13 amino acids.